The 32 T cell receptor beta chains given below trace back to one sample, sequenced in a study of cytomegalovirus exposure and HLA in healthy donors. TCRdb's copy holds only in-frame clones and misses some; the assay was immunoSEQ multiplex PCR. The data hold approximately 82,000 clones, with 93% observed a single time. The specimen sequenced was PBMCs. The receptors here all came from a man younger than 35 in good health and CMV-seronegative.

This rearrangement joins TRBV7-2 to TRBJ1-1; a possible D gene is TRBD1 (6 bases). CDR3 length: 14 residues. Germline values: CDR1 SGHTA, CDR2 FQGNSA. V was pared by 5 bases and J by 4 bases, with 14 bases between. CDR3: CASSLTGIGTEAFF. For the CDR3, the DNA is TGTGCCAGCAGCCTTACAGGGATCGGCACTGAAGCTTTCTTT.

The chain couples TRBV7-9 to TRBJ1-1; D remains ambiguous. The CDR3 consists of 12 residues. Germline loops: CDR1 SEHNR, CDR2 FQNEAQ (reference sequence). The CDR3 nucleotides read TGTTTGATGAGCGGTGAATTTACTGAAGCTTTCTTT. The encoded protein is CLMSGEFTEAFF.

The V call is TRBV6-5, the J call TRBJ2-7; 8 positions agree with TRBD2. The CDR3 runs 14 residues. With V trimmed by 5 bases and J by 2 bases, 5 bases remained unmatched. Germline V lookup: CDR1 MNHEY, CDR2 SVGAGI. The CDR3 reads CASSLSGIPYEQYF. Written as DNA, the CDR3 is TGTGCCAGCAGTCTTAGCGGGATTCCCTACGAGCAGTACTTC.

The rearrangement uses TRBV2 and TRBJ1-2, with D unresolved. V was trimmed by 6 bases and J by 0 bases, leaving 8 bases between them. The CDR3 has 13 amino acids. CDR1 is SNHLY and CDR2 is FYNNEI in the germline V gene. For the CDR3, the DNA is TGTGCCAGCAGGTCGAGAGCTAACTATGGCTACACCTTC. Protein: CASRSRANYGYTF.

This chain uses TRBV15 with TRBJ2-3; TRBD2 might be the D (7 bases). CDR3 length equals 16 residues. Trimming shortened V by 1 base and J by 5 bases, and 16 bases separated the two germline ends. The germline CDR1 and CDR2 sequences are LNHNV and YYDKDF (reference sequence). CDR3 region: CATSRAIGGGRDTQYF. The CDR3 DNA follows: TGTGCCACCAGCAGAGCCATAGGGGGGGGGCGAGATACGCAGTATTTT.

This CDR3 is CASSSGHEYQETQYF. The CDR3 DNA follows: TGTGCCAGCAGCTCGGGACACGAGTACCAAGAGACCCAGTACTTC. V and J are TRBV11-2 and TRBJ2-5, with D perhaps matching TRBD1 (6 bases). There are 15 residues in the CDR3. From germline, CDR1 is SGHAT and CDR2 FQNNGV. Trimming removed 4 bases from V and 0 bases from J, with 12 bases in between.

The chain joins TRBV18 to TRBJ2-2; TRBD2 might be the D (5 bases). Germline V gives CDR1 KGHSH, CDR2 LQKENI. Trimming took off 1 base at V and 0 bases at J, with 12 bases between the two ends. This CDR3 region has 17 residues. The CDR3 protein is CASSPLGPGSNTGELFF. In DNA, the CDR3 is TGTGCCAGCTCACCACTTGGTCCGGGATCGAACACCGGGGAGCTGTTTTTT.

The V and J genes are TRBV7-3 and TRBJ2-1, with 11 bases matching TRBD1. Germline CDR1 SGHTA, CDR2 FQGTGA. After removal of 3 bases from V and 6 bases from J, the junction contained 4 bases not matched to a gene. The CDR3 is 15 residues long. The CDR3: CASSFMGQGGNEQFF. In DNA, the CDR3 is TGTGCCAGCAGCTTCATGGGACAGGGGGGCAATGAGCAGTTCTTC. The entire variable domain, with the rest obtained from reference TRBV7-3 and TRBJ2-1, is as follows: GAGVSQTPSNKVTEKGKYVELRCDPISGHTALYWYRQSLGQGPEFLIYFQGTGAADDSGLPNDRFFAVRPEGSVSTLKIQRTERGDSAVYLCASSFMGQGGNEQFFGPGTRLTVL.

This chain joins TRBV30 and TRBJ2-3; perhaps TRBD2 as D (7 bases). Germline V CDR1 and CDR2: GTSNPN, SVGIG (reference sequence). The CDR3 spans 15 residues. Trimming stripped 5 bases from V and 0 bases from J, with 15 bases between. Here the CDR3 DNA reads TGTGCCTGGGCCCTAGGGGGGGCTAGCACAGATACGCAGTATTTT. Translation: CAWALGGASTDTQYF.

The CDR3 spells CASSLLRTERDTQYF. CDR3 sequence (DNA): TGCGCCAGCAGCTTGTTGCGGACAGAACGGGATACGCAGTATTTT. The chain employs TRBV5-1 and TRBJ2-3; D possibly corresponds to TRBD1 (6 bases). CDR1 and CDR2 (germline): SGHRS, YFSETQ. The CDR3 contains 15 residues. V was trimmed by 1 base and J by 6 bases, leaving 15 bases between them. Full variable domain (rest looked up from reference TRBV5-1 and TRBJ2-3): KAGVTQTPRYLIKTRGQQVTLSCSPISGHRSVSWYQQTPGQGLQFLFEYFSETQRNKGNFPGRFSGRQFSNSRSEMNVSTLELGDSALYLCASSLLRTERDTQYFGPGTRLTVL.

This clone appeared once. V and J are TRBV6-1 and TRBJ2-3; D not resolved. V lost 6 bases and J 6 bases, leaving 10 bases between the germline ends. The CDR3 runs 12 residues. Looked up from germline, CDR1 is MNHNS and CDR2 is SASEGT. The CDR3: CASSDKWDTQYF. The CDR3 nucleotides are TGTGCCAGCAGCGACAAATGGGATACGCAGTATTTT.

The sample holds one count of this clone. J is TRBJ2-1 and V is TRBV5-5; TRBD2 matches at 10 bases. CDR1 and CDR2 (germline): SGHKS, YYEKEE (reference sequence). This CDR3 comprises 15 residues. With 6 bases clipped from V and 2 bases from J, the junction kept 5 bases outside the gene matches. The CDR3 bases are TGTGCCAGCATCCCCGGGACTAGCGCCTACAATGAGCAGTTCTTC. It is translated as CASIPGTSAYNEQFF.

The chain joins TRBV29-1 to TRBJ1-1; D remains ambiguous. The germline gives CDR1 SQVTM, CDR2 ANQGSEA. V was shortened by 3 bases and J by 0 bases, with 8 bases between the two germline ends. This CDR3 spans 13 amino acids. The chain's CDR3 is CSVDIYLNTEAFF. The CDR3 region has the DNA TGCAGCGTTGACATCTACCTGAACACTGAAGCTTTCTTT.

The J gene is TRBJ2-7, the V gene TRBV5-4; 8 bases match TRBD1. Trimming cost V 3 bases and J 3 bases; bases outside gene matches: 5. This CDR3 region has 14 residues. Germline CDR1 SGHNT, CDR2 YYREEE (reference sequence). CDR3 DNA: TGTGCCAGCAGCTACCCGGGACAGGTCTACGAGCAGTACTTC. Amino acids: CASSYPGQVYEQYF.

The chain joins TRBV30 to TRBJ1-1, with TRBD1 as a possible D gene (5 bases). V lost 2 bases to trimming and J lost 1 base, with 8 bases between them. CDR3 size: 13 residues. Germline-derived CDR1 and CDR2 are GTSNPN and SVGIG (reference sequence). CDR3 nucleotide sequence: TGTGCCTGGAGTACCCAGGGGAACACTGAAGCTTTCTTT. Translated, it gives CAWSTQGNTEAFF.

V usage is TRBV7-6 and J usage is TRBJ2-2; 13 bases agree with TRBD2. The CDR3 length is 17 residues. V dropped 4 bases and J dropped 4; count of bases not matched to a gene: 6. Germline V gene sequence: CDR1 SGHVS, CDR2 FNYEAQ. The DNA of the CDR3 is TGTGCCAGCAGCTCACTAGCGGGAGGGCCAGGCACCGGGGAGCTGTTTTTT. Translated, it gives CASSSLAGGPGTGELFF.

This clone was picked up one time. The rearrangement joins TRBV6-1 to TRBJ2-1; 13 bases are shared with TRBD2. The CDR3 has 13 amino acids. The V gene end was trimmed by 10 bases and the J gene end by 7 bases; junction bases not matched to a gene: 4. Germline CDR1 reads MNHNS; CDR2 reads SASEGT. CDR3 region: CAITSGGGNEQFF. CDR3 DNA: TGTGCCATTACTAGCGGGGGGGGTAATGAGCAGTTCTTC.

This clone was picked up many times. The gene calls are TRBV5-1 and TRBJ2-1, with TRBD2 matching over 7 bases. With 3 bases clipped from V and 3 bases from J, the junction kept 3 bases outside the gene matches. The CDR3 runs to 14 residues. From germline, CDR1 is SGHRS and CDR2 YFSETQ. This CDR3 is CASSSSGIYNEQFF. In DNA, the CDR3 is TGCGCCAGCAGCTCTAGCGGTATCTACAATGAGCAGTTCTTC. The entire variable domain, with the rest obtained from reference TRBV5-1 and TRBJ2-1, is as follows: KAGVTQTPRYLIKTRGQQVTLSCSPISGHRSVSWYQQTPGQGLQFLFEYFSETQRNKGNFPGRFSGRQFSNSRSEMNVSTLELGDSALYLCASSSSGIYNEQFFGPGTRLTVL.

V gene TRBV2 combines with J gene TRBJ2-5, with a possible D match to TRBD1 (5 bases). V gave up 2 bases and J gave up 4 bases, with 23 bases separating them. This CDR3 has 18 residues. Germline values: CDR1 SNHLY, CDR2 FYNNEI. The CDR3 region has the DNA TGTGCCAGCAGTGAATTGAGGACAATAGCAGGCTTTGGAGAGACCCAGTACTTC. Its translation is CASSELRTIAGFGETQYF.

The CDR3 DNA sequence: TGTGCCAGCAGCCAAGAAGGGGACAGTCCTTTTTCACCCCTCCACTTT. It yields the protein CASSQEGDSPFSPLHF. The chain combines TRBV4-2 with TRBJ1-6; 7 nucleotides agree with TRBD1. CDR3 size: 16 residues. With V trimmed by 0 bases and J by 9 bases, 8 bases remained unmatched. From germline, CDR1 is LGHNA and CDR2 YNFKEQ.

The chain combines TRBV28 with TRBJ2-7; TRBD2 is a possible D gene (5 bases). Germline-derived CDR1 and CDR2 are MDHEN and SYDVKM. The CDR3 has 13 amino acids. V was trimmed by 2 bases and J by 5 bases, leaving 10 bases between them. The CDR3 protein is CASSLRGIHEQYF. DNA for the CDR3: TGTGCCAGCAGTTTAAGAGGGATCCACGAGCAGTACTTC.

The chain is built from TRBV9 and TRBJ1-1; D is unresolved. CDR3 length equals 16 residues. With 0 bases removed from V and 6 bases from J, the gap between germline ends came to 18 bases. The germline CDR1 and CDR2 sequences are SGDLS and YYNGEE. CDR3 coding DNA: TGTGCCAGCAGCGTAGATCCGGAGATTCGAATCGCTGAAGCTTTCTTT. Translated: CASSVDPEIRIAEAFF. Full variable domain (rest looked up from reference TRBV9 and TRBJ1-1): DSGVTQTPKHLITATGQRVTLRCSPRSGDLSVYWYQQSLDQGLQFLIQYYNGEERAKGNILERFSAQQFPDLHSELNLSSLELGDSALYFCASSVDPEIRIAEAFFGQGTRLTVV.

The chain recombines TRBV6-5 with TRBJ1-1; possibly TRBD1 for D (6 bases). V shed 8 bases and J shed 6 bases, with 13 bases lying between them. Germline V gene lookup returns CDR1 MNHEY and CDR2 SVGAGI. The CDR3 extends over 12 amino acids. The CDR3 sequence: CASADSNSEAFF. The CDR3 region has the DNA TGTGCCAGCGCGGACAGCAATTCTGAAGCTTTCTTT.

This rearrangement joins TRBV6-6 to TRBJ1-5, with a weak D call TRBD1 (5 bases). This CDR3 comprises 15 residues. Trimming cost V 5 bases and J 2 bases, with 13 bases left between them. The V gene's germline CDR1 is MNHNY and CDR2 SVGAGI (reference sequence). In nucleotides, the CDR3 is TGTGCCAGCAGTCCCCGGGACTTGGGCAATCAGCCCCAGCATTTT. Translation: CASSPRDLGNQPQHF.

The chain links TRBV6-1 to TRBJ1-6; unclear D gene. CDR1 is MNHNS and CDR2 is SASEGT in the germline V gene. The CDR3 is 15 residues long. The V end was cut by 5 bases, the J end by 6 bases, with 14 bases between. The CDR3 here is CASSLRGTLNSPLHF. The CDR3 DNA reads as TGTGCCAGCAGTTTACGGGGTACTCTTAATTCACCCCTCCACTTT.

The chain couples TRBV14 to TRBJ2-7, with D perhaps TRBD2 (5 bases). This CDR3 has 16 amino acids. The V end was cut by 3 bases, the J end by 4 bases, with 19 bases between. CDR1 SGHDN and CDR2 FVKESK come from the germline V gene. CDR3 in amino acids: CASSHNPWTGPYEQYF. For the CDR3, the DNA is TGTGCCAGCAGCCATAATCCATGGACTGGGCCATACGAGCAGTACTTC.

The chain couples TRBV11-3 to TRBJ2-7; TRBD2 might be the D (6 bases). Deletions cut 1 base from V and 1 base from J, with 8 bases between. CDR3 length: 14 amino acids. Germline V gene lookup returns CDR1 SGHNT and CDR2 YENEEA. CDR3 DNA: TGTGCCAGCAGCTTAGTGGGGACTTCCTACGAGCAGTACTTC. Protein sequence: CASSLVGTSYEQYF.

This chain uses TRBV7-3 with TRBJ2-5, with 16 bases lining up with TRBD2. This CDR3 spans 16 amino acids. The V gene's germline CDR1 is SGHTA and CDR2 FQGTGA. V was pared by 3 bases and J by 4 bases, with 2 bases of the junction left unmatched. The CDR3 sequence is CASSLGLAGGGETQYF. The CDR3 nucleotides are TGTGCCAGCAGCTTGGGACTAGCGGGAGGGGGAGAGACCCAGTACTTC.

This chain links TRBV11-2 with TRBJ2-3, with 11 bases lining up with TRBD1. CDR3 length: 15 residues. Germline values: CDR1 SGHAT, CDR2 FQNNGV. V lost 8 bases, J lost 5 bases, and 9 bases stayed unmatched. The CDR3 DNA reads TGTGCCAGCGGGTATGGGACAGGGGGAGTAGATACGCAGTATTTT. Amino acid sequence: CASGYGTGGVDTQYF.

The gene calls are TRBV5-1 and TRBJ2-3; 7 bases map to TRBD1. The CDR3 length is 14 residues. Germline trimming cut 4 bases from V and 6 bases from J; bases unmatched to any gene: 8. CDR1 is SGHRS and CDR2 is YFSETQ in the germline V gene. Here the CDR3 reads CASSPGQSGDTQYF. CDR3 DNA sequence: TGCGCCAGCAGCCCGGGACAGTCTGGGGATACGCAGTATTTT.

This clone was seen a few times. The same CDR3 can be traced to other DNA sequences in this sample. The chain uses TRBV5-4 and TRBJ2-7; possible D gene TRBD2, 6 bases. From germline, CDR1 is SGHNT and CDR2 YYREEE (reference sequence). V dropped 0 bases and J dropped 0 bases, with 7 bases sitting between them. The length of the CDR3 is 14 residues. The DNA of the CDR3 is TGTGCCAGCAGCTTGGGGCGGGGCTCCTACGAGCAGTACTTC. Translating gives CASSLGRGSYEQYF.

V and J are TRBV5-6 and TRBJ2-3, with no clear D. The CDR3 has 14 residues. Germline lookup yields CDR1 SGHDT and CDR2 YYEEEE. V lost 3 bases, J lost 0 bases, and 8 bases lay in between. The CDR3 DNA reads TGTGCCAGCAGCTCCCCGGTCAGCACAGATACGCAGTATTTT. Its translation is CASSSPVSTDTQYF.